A selection of T cell receptor beta chains follows, all from one sample in a study of shared clonotypes between healthy human individuals. Libraries were prepared by immunoSEQ multiplex PCR; TCRdb keeps only in-frame clonotypes and omits some of them. The sample holds about 710,000 clones, about 80% seen once. Sequenced input: memory CD4+ T cells sorted from blood. All receptors derive from a woman aged 25 to 39 in good health. CDR3s include the opening cysteine and the closing phenylalanine or tryptophan. D genes are given only for firm matches. Size values are once, few and many counts, or a class for expanded clones, and some rows have none.

TRBV5-4	.	16	TRBD1	TRBJ2-1	TGTGCCAGCAGCTTTGGCGGGGACAGGGGAACCAATGAGCAGTTCTTC	CASSFGGDRGTNEQFF
TRBV6-1	few	15	.	TRBJ2-1	TGTGCCAGCAGTGAAGCCGATAGCGCGAGCAATGAGCAGTTCTTC	CASSEADSASNEQFF
TRBV10-2	.	15	TRBD2	TRBJ2-7	TGCGCCAGCAGAGGACTAGCTGCCACTTCGAGCGAGCAGTACTTC	CASRGLAATSSEQYF
TRBV5-1	.	15	.	TRBJ2-7	TGCGCCAGCAGCTCGGACCCGACCGTCGTCTACGAGCAGTACTTC	CASSSDPTVVYEQYF
TRBV6-5	.	15	TRBD1	TRBJ1-2	TGTGCCAGCAGTCAATATAGACAGGGGACCTATGGCTACACCTTC	CASSQYRQGTYGYTF
TRBV5-4	.	14	.	TRBJ2-7	TGTGCCAGCAGCCGCCGGGACTGGACCTACGAGCAGTACTTC	CASSRRDWTYEQYF
TRBV4-1	.	17	TRBD2	TRBJ2-1	TGCGCCAGCAGCCACGCGATAGGGGCGGGAGAAGACAATGAGCAGTTCTTC	CASSHAIGAGEDNEQFF
TRBV28	.	15	TRBD1	TRBJ1-4	TGTGCCAGCAGTTCTGGCGGGACAGGGGTTGAAAAACTGTTTTTT	CASSSGGTGVEKLFF
TRBV19	.	15	TRBD2	TRBJ2-1	TGTGCCAGTAGTATAGATAGCGGGCCGTACAATGAGCAGTTCTTC	CASSIDSGPYNEQFF
TRBV6-5	few	15	.	TRBJ2-7	TGTGCCAGCAGCTCCACGGGTCTCCACTCCTACGAGCAGTACTTC	CASSSTGLHSYEQYF
TRBV5-1	.	15	.	TRBJ2-1	TGCGCCAGCACCGTTGCCAGCGGTTCCTACAATGAGCAGTTCTTC	CASTVASGSYNEQFF
TRBV5-6	.	12	.	TRBJ2-3	TGTGCCAGCAGCTTAGGAGGTAATACGCAGTATTTT	CASSLGGNTQYF
TRBV9	.	15	TRBD2	TRBJ2-1	TGTGCCAGCAGCGACCTAGCGGGCTCCTACAATGAGCAGTTCTTC	CASSDLAGSYNEQFF
TRBV6-5	.	14	.	TRBJ2-5	TGTGCCAGCAGTTACTCGGACAGCCAAGAGACCCAGTACTTC	CASSYSDSQETQYF
TRBV27	.	13	.	TRBJ1-5	TGTGCCAGCAGTTTGAAGCGGAGTCAGCCCCAGCATTTT	CASSLKRSQPQHF
TRBV19	.	14	TRBD1	TRBJ2-7	TGTGCCAGTACGAAGGGACAGGGGGTTTCAGAGCAGTACTTC	CASTKGQGVSEQYF
TRBV4-1	.	15	TRBD1	TRBJ2-3	TGCGCCAGCAGCCAGACAGGGGTGGGTACAGATACGCAGTATTTT	CASSQTGVGTDTQYF
TRBV2	.	11	.	TRBJ1-2	TGTGCCAGCAGTTTTTCCTATGGCTACACCTTC	CASSFSYGYTF
TRBV25-1	few	17	TRBD2	TRBJ2-1	TGTGCCAGCAGTGCACGATATAGCGGGAGGCCCGACAATGAGCAGTTCTTC	CASSARYSGRPDNEQFF
TRBV7-5	.	15	.	TRBJ2-7	TGTGTCAGAAGCTTAGTATGCACAGGCTCCTACGAGCAGTACTTC	CVRSLVCTGSYEQYF
TRBV5-5	.	14	.	TRBJ2-5	TGTGCCAGGACAGGTTGGGATATCCAAGAGACCCAGTACTTC	CARTGWDIQETQYF
TRBV19	.	19	.	TRBJ2-1	TGTGCCAGCCGTGCTCAGGGGCTGGGGGGAGGGCAGTCGTACAATGAGCAGTTCTTC	CASRAQGLGGGQSYNEQFF
TRBV14	once	13	.	TRBJ2-7	TGTGCCAGCAGCCCCCGCCGGATGGGCGAGCAGTACTTC	CASSPRRMGEQYF
TRBV28	once	12	.	TRBJ2-5	TGTGCCAGCAGTTTATCATATAGAACCCAGTACTTC	CASSLSYRTQYF
TRBV4-1	many	19	TRBD1	TRBJ1-1	TGCGCCAGCAGCCAAGATTGGTTGGGACAGGGGGTGGGGAACACTGAAGCTTTCTTT	CASSQDWLGQGVGNTEAFF
TRBV5-4	.	14	.	TRBJ1-2	TGTGCCAGCAGCTTGGGTGGGGCGGACTATGGCTACACCTTC	CASSLGGADYGYTF
TRBV15	.	15	.	TRBJ1-1	TGTGCCACCAGCGGTCTGAAGGGTATGAGCACTGAAGCTTTCTTT	CATSGLKGMSTEAFF
TRBV5-1	.	12	.	TRBJ2-7	TGCGCCAGCAGCGCACAAGGGGACGAGCAGTACTTC	CASSAQGDEQYF
TRBV19	.	13	.	TRBJ2-7	TGTGCCAGTAGTACAGGCTGGGCCTACGAGCAGTACTTC	CASSTGWAYEQYF
TRBV7-6	.	15	TRBD1	TRBJ1-5	TGTGCCAGCAGCTTCGGGGGACAGGGATATCAGCCCCAGCATTTT	CASSFGGQGYQPQHF
TRBV10-2	.	15	.	TRBJ2-3	TGCGCCTCTACCCCATCGGGGCTAGCGTCGGATACGCAGTATTTT	CASTPSGLASDTQYF
TRBV19	.	13	.	TRBJ2-3	TGTGCCAGTAGTATCGTGACGGCAGATACGCAGTATTTT	CASSIVTADTQYF
TRBV29-1	few	15	TRBD2	TRBJ2-3	TGCAGCGTTGAGGGACTAGCGGGAAGGACAGATACGCAGTATTTT	CSVEGLAGRTDTQYF
TRBV5-4	.	17	TRBD2	TRBJ2-5	TGTGCCAGCAGCTTGGGGGGACTAGCGGGGAACCAAGAGACCCAGTACTTC	CASSLGGLAGNQETQYF
TRBV6-5	.	12	TRBD1	TRBJ1-5	TGTGCCACCAGACAGGGTAATCAGCCCCAGCATTTT	CATRQGNQPQHF
TRBV5-6	.	15	.	TRBJ2-2	TGTGCCAGCAGCTTAGTAAGTGCCCGAGCCGGGGAGCTGTTTTTT	CASSLVSARAGELFF
TRBV11-2	.	13	.	TRBJ2-2	TGTGCCAGCAGCCCTATGTCGATTGGGGAGCTGTTTTTT	CASSPMSIGELFF
TRBV4-1	once	13	.	TRBJ1-5	TGCGCCAGCAGCCGGGAATGGGAGACGGCCCAGCATTTT	CASSREWETAQHF
TRBV27	.	15	TRBD1	TRBJ1-1	TGTGCCAGCAGCCACAAGACAGGGACGAACACTGAAGCTTTCTTT	CASSHKTGTNTEAFF
TRBV7-2	.	13	.	TRBJ2-5	TGTGCCAGCAGCTCCAGGGGCGTGGAGACCCAGTACTTC	CASSSRGVETQYF
TRBV7-7	.	14	.	TRBJ2-1	TGTGCCAGCAGCTTAGCCCCCGGCTACAATGAGCAGTTCTTC	CASSLAPGYNEQFF